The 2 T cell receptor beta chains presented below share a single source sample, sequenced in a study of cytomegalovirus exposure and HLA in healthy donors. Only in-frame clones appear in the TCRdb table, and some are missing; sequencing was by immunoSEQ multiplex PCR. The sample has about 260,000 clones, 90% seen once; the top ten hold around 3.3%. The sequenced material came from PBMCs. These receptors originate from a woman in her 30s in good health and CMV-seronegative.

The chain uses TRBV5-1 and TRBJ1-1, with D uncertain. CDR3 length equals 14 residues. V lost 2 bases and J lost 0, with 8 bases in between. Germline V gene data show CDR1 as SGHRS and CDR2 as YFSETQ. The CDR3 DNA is TGCGCCAGCAGCTTAGCACAGATGAACACTGAAGCTTTCTTT. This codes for CASSLAQMNTEAFF. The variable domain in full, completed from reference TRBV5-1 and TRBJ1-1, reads KAGVTQTPRYLIKTRGQQVTLSCSPISGHRSVSWYQQTPGQGLQFLFEYFSETQRNKGNFPGRFSGRQFSNSRSEMNVSTLELGDSALYLCASSLAQMNTEAFFGQGTRLTVV.

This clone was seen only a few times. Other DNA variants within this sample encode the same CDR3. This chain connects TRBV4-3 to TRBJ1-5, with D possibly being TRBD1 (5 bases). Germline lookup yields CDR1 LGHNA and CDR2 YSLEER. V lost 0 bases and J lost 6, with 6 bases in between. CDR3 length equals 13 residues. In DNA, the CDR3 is TGCGCCAGCAGCCAAGATAGGGGTCAGCCCCAGCATTTT. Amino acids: CASSQDRGQPQHF.